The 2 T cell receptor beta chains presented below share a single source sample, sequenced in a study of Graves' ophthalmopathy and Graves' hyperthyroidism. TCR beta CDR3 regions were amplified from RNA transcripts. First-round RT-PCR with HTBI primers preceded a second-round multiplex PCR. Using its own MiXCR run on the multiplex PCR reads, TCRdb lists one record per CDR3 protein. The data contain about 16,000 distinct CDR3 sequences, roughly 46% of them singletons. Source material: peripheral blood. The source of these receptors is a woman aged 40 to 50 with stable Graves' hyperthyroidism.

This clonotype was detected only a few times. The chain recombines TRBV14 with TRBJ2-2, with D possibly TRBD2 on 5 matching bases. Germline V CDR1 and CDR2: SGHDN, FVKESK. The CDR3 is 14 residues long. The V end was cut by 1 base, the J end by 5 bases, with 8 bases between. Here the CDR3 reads CASSQVRGTGELFF. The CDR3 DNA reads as TGTGCCAGCAGCCAAGTTCGGGGAACCGGGGAGCTGTTTTTT.

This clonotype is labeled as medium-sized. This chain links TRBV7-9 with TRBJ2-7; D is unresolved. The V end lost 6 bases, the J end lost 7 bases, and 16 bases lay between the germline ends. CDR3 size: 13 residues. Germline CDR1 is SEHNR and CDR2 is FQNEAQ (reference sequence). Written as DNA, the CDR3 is TGTGCCAGCAGTTCGGGCCTAAACTCGGAGCAGTACTTC. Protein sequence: CASSSGLNSEQYF.